Shown below are 12 T cell receptor beta chains from a single sample sequenced in a study of blood T cells in healthy people across ages. A second PCR, run for roughly 7 to 11 cycles, used a sample-barcoded 5' primer plus a J-beta primer mix. TCRdb ran MiXCR on the 5' RACE reads and lists one entry per CDR3 protein. Of about a million distinct CDR3 sequences listed, under 50% are singletons. Sequencing was carried out using blood. The receptors here all came from a man younger than 40 in good health.

The CDR3 region is CASSQTAGGQTDTQYF. The CDR3 coding sequence is TGCGCCAGCAGCCAGACAGCGGGGGGGCAAACAGATACGCAGTATTTT. This chain connects TRBV4-1 to TRBJ2-3, with 10 bases matching TRBD2. The CDR3 is 16 residues long. V lost 3 bases to trimming and J lost 3 bases; unmatched junction nucleotides: 6. From germline, CDR1 is MGHRA and CDR2 YSYEKL.

The chain couples TRBV28 to TRBJ1-1; 9 bases are shared with TRBD1. The V gene's germline CDR1 is MDHEN and CDR2 SYDVKM. CDR3 size: 13 residues. Trimming took 10 bases from V and 1 from J; bases not matched to a gene: 4. The CDR3 coding sequence is TGTGCCACTACAGGGGGCGGGAACACTGAAGCTTTCTTT. Its translation is CATTGGGNTEAFF. Supplemented by reference TRBV28 and TRBJ1-1, the full variable domain reads DVKVTQSSRYLVKRTGEKVFLECVQDMDHENMFWYRQDPGLGLRLIYFSYDVKMKEKGDIPEGYSVSREKKERFSLILESASTNQTSMYLCATTGGGNTEAFFGQGTRLTVV.

A few counts support this clonotype. V and J are TRBV15 and TRBJ2-7; 8 bases align to TRBD1. The germline gives CDR1 LNHNV, CDR2 YYDKDF (reference sequence). This CDR3 spans 14 amino acids. Losses at the gene ends were 3 bases for V and 4 bases for J; bases not matched to a gene: 5. Written as DNA, the CDR3 is TGTGCCACCAGCAGGGACAGGGTGTATTACGAGCAGTACTTC. Translation: CATSRDRVYYEQYF.

This clonotype has just a few counts. The J gene is TRBJ2-5, the V gene TRBV7-9; 8 bases line up with TRBD1. V was clipped by 2 bases and J by 2 bases; unmatched bases: 13. CDR1 is SEHNR, CDR2 FQNEAQ, per germline (reference sequence). This CDR3 is 18 amino acids long. The chain's CDR3 is CASSLQRTGLAPQETQYF. CDR3 bases: TGTGCCAGCAGCTTACAGAGGACAGGGCTAGCCCCTCAAGAGACCCAGTACTTC.

V gene TRBV7-2 combines with J gene TRBJ2-5; the match to TRBD2 covers 8 bases. V lost 1 base and J lost 6; bases outside the gene matches: 10. Germline CDR1 SGHTA, CDR2 FQGNSA. The CDR3 has 16 residues. CDR3 nucleotides: TGTGCCAGCAGCTTAGATACGGGGGGGCCGATCAAGACCCAGTACTTC. Its protein is CASSLDTGGPIKTQYF.

V and J are TRBV11-3 and TRBJ1-1, with unresolved D. The CDR3 is 16 residues long. Germline V gene sequence: CDR1 SGHNT, CDR2 YENEEA. V lost 0 bases and J 0 bases, leaving 11 bases between the germline ends. CDR3 in amino acids: CASSLDLGVMNTEAFF. The CDR3 DNA sequence: TGTGCCAGCAGCTTAGACCTGGGAGTAATGAACACTGAAGCTTTCTTT.

This clonotype turned up a few times. The V call is TRBV3-1, the J call TRBJ2-2; the D is unclear. CDR1 is LGHDT, CDR2 YNNKEL, per germline (reference sequence). This CDR3 is 14 amino acids long. V was pared by 4 bases and J by 4 bases, with 10 bases between. This CDR3 reads CASSPYSATGELFF. The CDR3 DNA follows: TGTGCCAGCAGCCCCTACTCGGCCACCGGGGAGCTGTTTTTT.

This clonotype appeared a few times. The chain combines TRBV12-3 or TRBV12-4 with TRBJ1-2; D gene unclear. The CDR3 is 14 amino acids. V was shortened by 8 bases and J by 4 bases, with 17 bases between the two germline ends. CDR3 coding DNA: TGTGCCAGCTCGAACACCAGACCAATCTATGGCTACACCTTC. Protein sequence: CASSNTRPIYGYTF.

This sequence joins TRBV29-1 and TRBJ2-5, with a weak D call TRBD1 (5 bases). Germline CDR1 and CDR2: SQVTM and ANQGSEA. Trimming took off 4 bases at V and 2 bases at J, with 11 bases between the two ends. The length of the CDR3 is 13 residues. The CDR3 DNA follows: TGCAGCGTTGCCGTGACAGATCAAGAGACCCAGTACTTC. Protein: CSVAVTDQETQYF.

This clonotype has only a few counts. This sequence joins TRBV4-2 and TRBJ1-2, with no clear D. This CDR3 region has 12 residues. The V end lost 0 bases, the J end lost 8 bases, and 7 bases lay between the germline ends. Germline V gives CDR1 LGHNA, CDR2 YNFKEQ. The CDR3 DNA sequence: TGTGCCAGCAGCCAAGAAACCTGGGGCTACACCTTC. Translating gives CASSQETWGYTF.

This clonotype came up many times. V gene TRBV4-2 combines with J gene TRBJ1-2, with TRBD1 as a possible D gene (5 bases). V lost 0 bases and J lost 6, with 11 bases in between. CDR3 size: 14 residues. Germline V lookup: CDR1 LGHNA, CDR2 YNFKEQ. The CDR3 nucleotides read TGTGCCAGCAGCCAAGATCAAGGGACTGATGGCTACACCTTC. Translating gives CASSQDQGTDGYTF.

This clonotype was seen at least ten times. The chain couples TRBV7-3 to TRBJ2-4, with D tentatively TRBD1 (5 bases). This CDR3 comprises 15 residues. V lost 2 bases and J 2 bases, leaving 10 bases between the germline ends. Germline-derived CDR1 and CDR2 are SGHTA and FQGTGA. CDR3 DNA sequence: TGTGCCAGCAGCTTAGGGGCAGGGTCCAAAAACATTCAGTACTTC. Amino acid sequence: CASSLGAGSKNIQYF.